This T cell receptor beta chain was identified during a study of blood T cells in healthy people across ages. General observations from the study: Possibly confounding the expanded clonotype changes was the fact that donor CMV status was unknown. Higher diversity and more naive CD4+ cells were features of long-lived donors, compared to aged donors. Diversity was estimated from one million T cells, and these estimates were considered underestimates.

This clonotype was detected only a few times. Its target is not known. The CDR3 extends over 12 amino acids. In germline, CDR1 is ENHRY, CDR2 SYGVKD. V lost 6 bases to trimming and J lost 4 bases, with 7 bases between them. For the second PCR, which ran for about 7 to 11 cycles, a sample-barcoded 5' primer and a J-beta primer mix were used. MiXCR, applied by TCRdb to the 5' RACE reads, yields one record per CDR3 protein. The sample has 800,000 to 900,000 distinct CDR3 sequences; under 80% are singletons. Each sample used at least 7 million PBMCs. The sequence was obtained from a man aged 25-40 years in good health. The sample was blood. The rearrangement links TRBV10-3 to TRBJ2-1; unclear D gene. The CDR3 region is CAISSLYNEQFF. CDR3 DNA sequence: TGTGCCATCAGCTCATTATACAATGAGCAGTTCTTC.